The clone carrying this T cell receptor (beta chain) was seen more than once but under ten times. Individuals drawn from around 24 US areas were roughly 18 to 95 years old. Clinical history as reported by participants underpinned cohort assignment. Profiled with immunoSEQ multiplex PCR; TCRdb holds only in-frame clones, not every one. The sample holds hundreds of thousands of clones, around 90% seen once. This CDR3 is 16 amino acids long. Germline CDR1 reads SEHNR; CDR2 reads FQNEAQ (reference sequence). Between the trimmed V and J ends, which lost 4 bases and 2 bases, there was a span of 15 bases. The data derive from a study of blood T cell repertoires in COVID-19.

The rearrangement uses TRBV7-9 and TRBJ1-3, with D hard to call. The clonotype comes from a woman aged 50 to 60 with acute COVID-19. Sequenced input: PBMCs or T cells enriched from blood (not recorded which). DNA of the CDR3: TGTGCCAGCAGCTCCTCCAGGTGGGTCGCTGGAAACACCATATATTTT. Its translation is CASSSSRWVAGNTIYF.